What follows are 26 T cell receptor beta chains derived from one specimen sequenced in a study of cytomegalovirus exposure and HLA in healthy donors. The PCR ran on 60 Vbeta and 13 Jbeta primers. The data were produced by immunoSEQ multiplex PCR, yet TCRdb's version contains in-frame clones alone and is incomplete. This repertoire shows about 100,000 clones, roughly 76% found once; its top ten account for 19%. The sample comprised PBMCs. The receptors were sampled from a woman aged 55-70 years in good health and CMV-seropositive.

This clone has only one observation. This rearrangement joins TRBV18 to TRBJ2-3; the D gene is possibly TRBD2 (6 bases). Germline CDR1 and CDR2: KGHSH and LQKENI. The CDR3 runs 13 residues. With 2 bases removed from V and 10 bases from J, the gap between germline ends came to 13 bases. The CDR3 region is CASSPRDGGAQYF. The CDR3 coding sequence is TGTGCCAGCTCACCAAGGGACGGCGGGGCGCAGTATTTT.

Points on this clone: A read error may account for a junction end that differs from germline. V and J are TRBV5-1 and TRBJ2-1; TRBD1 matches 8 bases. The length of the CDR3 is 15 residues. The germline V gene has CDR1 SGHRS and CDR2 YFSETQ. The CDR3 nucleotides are TGCGCCAGCAGCTCCCAGGGGGCGTCTTACAATGGGCAGTTCTTC. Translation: CASSSQGASYNGQFF. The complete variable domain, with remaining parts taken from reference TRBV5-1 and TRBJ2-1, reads KAGVTQTPRYLIKTRGQQVTLSCSPISGHRSVSWYQQTPGQGLQFLFEYFSETQRNKGNFPGRFSGRQFSNSRSEMNVSTLELGDSALYLCASSSQGASYNGQFFGPGTRLTVL.

This CDR3 is CASLGGSPREQYF. CDR3 DNA sequence: TGTGCCAGCTTAGGGGGCTCTCCTCGGGAGCAGTACTTC. The V and J genes are TRBV6-5 and TRBJ2-7; 7 bases agree with TRBD1. Trimming cost V 8 bases and J 7 bases; bases outside gene matches: 11. The CDR3 consists of 13 residues. Germline V gives CDR1 MNHEY, CDR2 SVGAGI.

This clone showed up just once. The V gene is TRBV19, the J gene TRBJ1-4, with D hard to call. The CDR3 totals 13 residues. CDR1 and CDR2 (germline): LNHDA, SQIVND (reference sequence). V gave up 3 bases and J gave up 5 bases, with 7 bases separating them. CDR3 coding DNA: TGTGCCAGTAGTATCAGGTTCAATGAAAAACTGTTTTTT. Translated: CASSIRFNEKLFF.

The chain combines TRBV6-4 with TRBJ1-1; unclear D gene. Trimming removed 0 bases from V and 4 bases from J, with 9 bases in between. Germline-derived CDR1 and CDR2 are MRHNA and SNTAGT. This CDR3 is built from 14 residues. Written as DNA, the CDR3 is TGTGCCAGCAGTGACTCGGAAAGGAGCACTGAAGCTTTCTTT. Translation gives CASSDSERSTEAFF.

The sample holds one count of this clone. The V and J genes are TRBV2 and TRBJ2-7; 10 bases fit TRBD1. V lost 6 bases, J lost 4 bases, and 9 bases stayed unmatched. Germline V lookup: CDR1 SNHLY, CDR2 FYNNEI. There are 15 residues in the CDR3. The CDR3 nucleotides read TGTGCCAGCAGCGTGACCGGACAGGGGGAGTACGAGCAGTACTTC. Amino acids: CASSVTGQGEYEQYF. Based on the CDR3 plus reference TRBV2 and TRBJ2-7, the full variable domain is EPEVTQTPSHQVTQMGQEVILRCVPISNHLYFYWYRQILGQKVEFLVSFYNNEISEKSEIFDDQFSVERPDGSNFTLKIRSTKLEDSAMYFCASSVTGQGEYEQYFGPGTRLTVT.

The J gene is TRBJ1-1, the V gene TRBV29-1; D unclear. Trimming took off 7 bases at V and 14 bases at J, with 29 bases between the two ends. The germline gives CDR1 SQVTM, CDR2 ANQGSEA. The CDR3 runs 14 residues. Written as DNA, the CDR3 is TGCAGCGCTACGTCCGGAGCGTCGACTTTGGGAGGGTTCTTT. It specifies CSATSGASTLGGFF.

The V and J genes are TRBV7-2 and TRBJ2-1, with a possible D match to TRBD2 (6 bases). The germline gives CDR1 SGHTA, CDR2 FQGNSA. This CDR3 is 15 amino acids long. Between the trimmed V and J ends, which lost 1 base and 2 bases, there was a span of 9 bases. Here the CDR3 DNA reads TGTGCCAGCAGCTTAGGGGGAGGCCCCTACAATGAGCAGTTCTTC. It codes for CASSLGGGPYNEQFF.

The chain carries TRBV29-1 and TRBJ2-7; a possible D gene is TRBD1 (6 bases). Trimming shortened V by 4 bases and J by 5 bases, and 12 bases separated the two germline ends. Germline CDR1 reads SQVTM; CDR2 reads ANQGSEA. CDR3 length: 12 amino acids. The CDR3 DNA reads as TGCAGCGTTGGGAGATACAGGGACGAGCAGTACTTC. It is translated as CSVGRYRDEQYF.

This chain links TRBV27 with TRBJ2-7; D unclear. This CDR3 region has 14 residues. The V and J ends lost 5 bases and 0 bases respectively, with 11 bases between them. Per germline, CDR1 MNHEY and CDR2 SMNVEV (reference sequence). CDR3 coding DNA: TGTGCCAGCAGTCAAACCCTGAGCTCCTACGAGCAGTACTTC. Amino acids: CASSQTLSSYEQYF.

The CDR3 nucleotides read TGTGCCTGGAGTCCTGGTCAGGGATCTAGTGAAAAACTGTTTTTT. Its translation: CAWSPGQGSSEKLFF. V gene TRBV30 combines with J gene TRBJ1-4; maybe TRBD1 (5 bases). CDR1 and CDR2 from the germline V gene are GTSNPN and SVGIG (reference sequence). The CDR3 totals 15 residues. The germline V and J ends were trimmed by 2 bases and 7 bases, with 17 bases remaining between them.

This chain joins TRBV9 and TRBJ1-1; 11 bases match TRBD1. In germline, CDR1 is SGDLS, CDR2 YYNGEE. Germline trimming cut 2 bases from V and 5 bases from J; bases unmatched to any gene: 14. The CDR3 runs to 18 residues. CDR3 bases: TGTGCCAGCAGCGTTAACCCGTGGGACAGGGGGTTGGGAACTGAAGCTTTCTTT. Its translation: CASSVNPWDRGLGTEAFF.

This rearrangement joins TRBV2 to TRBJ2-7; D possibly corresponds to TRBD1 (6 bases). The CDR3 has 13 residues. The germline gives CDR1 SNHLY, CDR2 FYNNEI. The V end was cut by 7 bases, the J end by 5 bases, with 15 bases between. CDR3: CASKAGASHEQYF. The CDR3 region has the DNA TGTGCCAGCAAGGCAGGGGCGAGCCACGAGCAGTACTTC.

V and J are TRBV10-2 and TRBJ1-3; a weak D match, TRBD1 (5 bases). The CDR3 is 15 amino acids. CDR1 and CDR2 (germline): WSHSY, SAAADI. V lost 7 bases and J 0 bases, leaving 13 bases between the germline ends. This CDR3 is CASIPGGYSGNTIYF. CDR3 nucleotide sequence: TGCGCCAGCATCCCCGGGGGTTACTCTGGAAACACCATATATTTT.

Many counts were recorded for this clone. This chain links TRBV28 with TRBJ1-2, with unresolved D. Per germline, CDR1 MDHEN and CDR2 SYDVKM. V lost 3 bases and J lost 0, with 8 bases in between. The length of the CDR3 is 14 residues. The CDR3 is CASSFGRSNYGYTF. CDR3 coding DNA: TGTGCCAGCAGTTTTGGCCGCTCTAACTATGGCTACACCTTC.

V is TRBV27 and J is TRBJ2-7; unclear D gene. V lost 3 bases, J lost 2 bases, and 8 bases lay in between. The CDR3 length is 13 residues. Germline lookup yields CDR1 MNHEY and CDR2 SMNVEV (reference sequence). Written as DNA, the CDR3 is TGTGCCAGCAGTTTGCGTTCCCCCTACGAGCAGTACTTC. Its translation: CASSLRSPYEQYF.

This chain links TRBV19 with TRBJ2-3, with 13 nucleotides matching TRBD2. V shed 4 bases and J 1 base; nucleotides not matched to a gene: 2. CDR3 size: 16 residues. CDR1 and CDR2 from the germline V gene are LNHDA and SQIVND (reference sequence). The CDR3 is CASSRGLAGRTDTQYF. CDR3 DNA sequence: TGTGCCAGTAGTAGGGGACTAGCGGGACGCACAGATACGCAGTATTTT.

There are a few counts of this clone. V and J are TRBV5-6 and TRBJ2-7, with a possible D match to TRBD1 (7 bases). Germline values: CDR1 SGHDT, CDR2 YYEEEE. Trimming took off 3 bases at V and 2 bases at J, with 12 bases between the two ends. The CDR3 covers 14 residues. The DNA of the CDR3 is TGTGCCAGCAGCTCGACAGGGAGGACCTACGAGCAGTACTTC. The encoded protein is CASSSTGRTYEQYF.

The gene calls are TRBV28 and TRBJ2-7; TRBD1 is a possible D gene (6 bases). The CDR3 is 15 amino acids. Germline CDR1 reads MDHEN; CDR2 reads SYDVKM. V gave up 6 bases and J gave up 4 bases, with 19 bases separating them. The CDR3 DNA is TGTGCCAGCAGCTCTCCGACACAGGGTCGGTACGAGCAGTACTTC. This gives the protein CASSSPTQGRYEQYF.

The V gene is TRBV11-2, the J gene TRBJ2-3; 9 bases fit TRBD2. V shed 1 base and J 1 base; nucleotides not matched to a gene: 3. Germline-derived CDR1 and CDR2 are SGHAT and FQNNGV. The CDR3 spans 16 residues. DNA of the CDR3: TGTGCCAGCAGCTTAGGATTAGCGGGAGGCACAGATACGCAGTATTTT. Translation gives CASSLGLAGGTDTQYF. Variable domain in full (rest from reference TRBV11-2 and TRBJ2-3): EAGVAQSPRYKIIEKRQSVAFWCNPISGHATLYWYQQILGQGPKLLIQFQNNGVVDDSQLPKDRFSAERLKGVDSTLKIQPAKLEDSAVYLCASSLGLAGGTDTQYFGPGTRLTVL.

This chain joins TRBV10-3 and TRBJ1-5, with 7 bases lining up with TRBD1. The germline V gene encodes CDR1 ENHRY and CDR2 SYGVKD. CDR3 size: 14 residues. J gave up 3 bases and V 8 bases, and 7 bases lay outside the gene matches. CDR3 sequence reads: CAISQGQDNQPQHF. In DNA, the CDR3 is TGTGCCATCTCACAGGGGCAAGACAATCAGCCCCAGCATTTT.

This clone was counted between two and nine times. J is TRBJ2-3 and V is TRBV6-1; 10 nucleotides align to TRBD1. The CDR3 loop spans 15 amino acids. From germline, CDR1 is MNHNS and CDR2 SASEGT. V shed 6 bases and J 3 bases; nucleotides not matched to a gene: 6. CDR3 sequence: CASRMGQGFTDTQYF. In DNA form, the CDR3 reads TGTGCCAGCAGGATGGGACAGGGGTTTACAGATACGCAGTATTTT.

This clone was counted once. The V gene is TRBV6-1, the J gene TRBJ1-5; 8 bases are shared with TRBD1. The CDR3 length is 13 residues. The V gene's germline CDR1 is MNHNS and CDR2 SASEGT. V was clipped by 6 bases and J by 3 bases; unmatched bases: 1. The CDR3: CASRTGDNQPQHF. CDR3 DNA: TGTGCCAGCAGGACAGGGGACAATCAGCCCCAGCATTTT.

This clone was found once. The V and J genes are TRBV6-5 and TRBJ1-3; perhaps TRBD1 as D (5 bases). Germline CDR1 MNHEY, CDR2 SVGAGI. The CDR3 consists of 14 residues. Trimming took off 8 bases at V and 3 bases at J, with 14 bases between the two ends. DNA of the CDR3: TGTGCCAGCGGAAAGGGGCACCATGGAAACACCATATATTTT. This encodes CASGKGHHGNTIYF.

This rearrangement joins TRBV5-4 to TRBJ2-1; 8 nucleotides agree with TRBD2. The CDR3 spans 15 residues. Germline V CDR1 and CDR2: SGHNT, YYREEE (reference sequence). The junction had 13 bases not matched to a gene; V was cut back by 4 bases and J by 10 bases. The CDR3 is CASSRDGTRSPEQFF. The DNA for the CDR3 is TGTGCCAGCAGCCGAGACGGGACTAGGTCTCCCGAGCAGTTCTTC.

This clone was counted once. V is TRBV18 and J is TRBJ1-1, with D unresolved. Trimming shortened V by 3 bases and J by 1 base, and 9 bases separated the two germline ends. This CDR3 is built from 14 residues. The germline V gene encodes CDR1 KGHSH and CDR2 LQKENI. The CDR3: CASSPISENTEAFF. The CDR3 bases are TGTGCCAGCTCACCGATCTCAGAGAACACTGAAGCTTTCTTT.